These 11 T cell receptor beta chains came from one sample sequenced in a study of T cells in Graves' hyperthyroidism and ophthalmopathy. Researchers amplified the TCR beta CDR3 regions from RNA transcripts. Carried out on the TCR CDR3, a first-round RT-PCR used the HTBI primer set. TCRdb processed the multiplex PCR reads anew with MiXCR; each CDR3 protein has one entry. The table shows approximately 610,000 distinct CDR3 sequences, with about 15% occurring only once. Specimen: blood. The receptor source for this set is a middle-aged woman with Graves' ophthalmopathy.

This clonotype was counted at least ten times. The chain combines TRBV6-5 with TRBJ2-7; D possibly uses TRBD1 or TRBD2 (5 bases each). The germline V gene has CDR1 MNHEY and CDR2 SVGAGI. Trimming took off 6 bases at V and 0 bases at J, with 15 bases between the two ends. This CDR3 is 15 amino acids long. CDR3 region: CASSSTGTHSYEQYF. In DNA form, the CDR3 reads TGTGCCAGCAGCTCAACCGGGACCCACTCCTACGAGCAGTACTTC.

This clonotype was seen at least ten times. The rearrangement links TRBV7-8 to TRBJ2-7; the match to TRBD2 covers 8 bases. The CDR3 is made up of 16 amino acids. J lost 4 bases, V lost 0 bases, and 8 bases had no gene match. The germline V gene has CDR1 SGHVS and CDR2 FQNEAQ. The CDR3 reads CASSLANTGGPYEQYF. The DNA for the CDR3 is TGTGCCAGCAGCTTAGCGAACACGGGAGGGCCTTACGAGCAGTACTTC.

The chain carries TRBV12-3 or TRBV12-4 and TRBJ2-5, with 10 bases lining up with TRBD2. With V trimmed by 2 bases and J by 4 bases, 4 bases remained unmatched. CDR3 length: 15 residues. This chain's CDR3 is CASSLWSGRAETQYF. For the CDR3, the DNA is TGTGCCAGCAGTTTATGGAGCGGGAGGGCAGAGACCCAGTACTTC.

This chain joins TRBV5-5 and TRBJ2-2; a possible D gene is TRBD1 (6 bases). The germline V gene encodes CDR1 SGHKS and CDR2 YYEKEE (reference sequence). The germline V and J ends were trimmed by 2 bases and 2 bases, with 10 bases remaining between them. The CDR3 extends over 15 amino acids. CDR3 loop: CASSFYRVNTGELFF. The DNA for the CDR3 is TGTGCCAGCAGCTTTTACAGGGTAAACACCGGGGAGCTGTTTTTT.

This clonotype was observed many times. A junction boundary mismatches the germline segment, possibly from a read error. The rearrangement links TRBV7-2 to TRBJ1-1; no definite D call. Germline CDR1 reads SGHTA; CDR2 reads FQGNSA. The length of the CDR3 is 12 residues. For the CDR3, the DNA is TGTGCCAGCAGCTTGGGGAACGCTGAAGCTTTCTTT. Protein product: CASSLGNAEAFF.

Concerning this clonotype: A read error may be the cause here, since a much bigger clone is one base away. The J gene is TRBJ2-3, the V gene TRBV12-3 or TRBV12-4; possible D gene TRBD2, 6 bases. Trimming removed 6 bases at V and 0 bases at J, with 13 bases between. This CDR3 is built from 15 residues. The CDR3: CASREGRTSTDTQYF. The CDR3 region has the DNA TGTGCCAGCAGGGAGGGACGGACGAGCACAGATACGCAGTATTTT.

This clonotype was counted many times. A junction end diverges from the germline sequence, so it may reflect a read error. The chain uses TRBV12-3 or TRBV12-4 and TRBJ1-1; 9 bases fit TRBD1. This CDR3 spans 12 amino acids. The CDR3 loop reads CVSSLGQGRAFF. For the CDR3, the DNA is TGTGTCAGCAGCCTAGGACAGGGGAGAGCTTTCTTT.

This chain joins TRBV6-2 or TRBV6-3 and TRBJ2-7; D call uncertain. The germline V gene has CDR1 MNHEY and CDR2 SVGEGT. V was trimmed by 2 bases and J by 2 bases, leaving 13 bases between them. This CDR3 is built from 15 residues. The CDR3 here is CASSYPPSVAYEQYF. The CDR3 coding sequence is TGTGCCAGCAGTTACCCCCCGAGCGTAGCCTACGAGCAGTACTTC.

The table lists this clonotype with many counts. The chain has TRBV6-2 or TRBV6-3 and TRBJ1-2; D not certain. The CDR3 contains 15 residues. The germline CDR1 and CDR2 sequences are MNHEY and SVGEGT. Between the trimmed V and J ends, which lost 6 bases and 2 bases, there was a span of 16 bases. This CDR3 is CASSYTRAGNYGYTF. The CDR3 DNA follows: TGTGCCAGCAGCTACACCCGGGCCGGCAACTATGGCTACACCTTC.

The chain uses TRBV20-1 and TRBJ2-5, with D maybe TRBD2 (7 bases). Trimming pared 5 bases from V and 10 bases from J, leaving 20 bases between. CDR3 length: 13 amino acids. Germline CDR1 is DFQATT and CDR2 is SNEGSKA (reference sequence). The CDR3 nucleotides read TGCAGTGCTGCCGGGACATACGGGGGGAGCCAGTACTTC. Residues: CSAAGTYGGSQYF.

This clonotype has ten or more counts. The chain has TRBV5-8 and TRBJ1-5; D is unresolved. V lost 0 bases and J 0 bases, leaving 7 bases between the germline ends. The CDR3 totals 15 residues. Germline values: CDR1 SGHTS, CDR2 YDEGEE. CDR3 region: CASSLGQYSNQPQHF. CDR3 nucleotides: TGTGCCAGCAGCTTGGGGCAGTATAGCAATCAGCCCCAGCATTTT. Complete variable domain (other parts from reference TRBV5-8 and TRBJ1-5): EAGVTQSPTHLIKTRGQQATLRCSPISGHTSVYWYQQALGLGLQFLLWYDEGEERNRGNFPPRFSGRQFPNYSSELNVNALELEDSALYLCASSLGQYSNQPQHFGDGTRLSIL.